This T cell receptor beta chain was sequenced in a study of early T cells in non-severe SARS-CoV-2 infection. Notes on the study in general: Sequences matched to VDJdb favored anti-spike CD8 responses, while private and CD4 specificities were missed.

CDR3 length equals 13 residues. V was shortened by 2 bases and J by 7 bases, with 6 bases between the two germline ends. Germline CDR1 reads LGHDT; CDR2 reads YNNKEL (reference sequence). Via MiXCR, TCRdb re-called the 5' RACE reads, giving one row per CDR3 protein. The sample holds 68,000 or so distinct CDR3 sequences, 9% to 15% seen once. Note on this clonotype: Its target is unknown.

The chain has TRBV3-1 and TRBJ1-6, with no clear D. Input material: whole blood. This receptor was obtained from an adult who was a healthcare worker with PCR-confirmed SARS-CoV-2 infection or an uninfected control (not recorded which). CDR3 sequence: CASSQIVNSPLHF. Here the CDR3 DNA reads TGTGCCAGCAGCCAAATAGTGAATTCACCCCTCCACTTT.